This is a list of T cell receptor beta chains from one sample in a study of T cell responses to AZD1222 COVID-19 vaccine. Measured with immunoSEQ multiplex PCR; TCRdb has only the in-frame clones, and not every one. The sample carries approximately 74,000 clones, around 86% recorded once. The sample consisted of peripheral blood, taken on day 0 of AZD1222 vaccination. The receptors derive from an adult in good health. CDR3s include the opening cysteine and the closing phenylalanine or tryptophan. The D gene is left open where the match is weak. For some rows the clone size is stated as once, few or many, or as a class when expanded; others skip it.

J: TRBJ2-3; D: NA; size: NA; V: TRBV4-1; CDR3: CASSQAQGTDTQYF; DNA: TGCGCCAGCAGCCAAGCCCAGGGGACAGATACGCAGTATTTT
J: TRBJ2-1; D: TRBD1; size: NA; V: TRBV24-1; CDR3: CATSGTGAVEFFHNEQFF; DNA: TGTGCCACCTCGGGGACAGGGGCGGTTGAGTTCTTCCACAATGAGCAGTTCTTC
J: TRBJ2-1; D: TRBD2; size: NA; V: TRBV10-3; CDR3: CAISEQPGGEQFF; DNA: TGTGCCATCAGTGAGCAACCGGGGGGTGAGCAGTTCTTC
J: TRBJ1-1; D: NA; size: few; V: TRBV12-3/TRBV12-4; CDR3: CASIRDGNTEAFF; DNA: TGTGCCAGTATCCGGGACGGGAACACTGAAGCTTTCTTT
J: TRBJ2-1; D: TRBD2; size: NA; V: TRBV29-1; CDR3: CSVGTSGSNEQFF; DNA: TGCAGCGTTGGAACTAGCGGGAGTAATGAGCAGTTCTTC
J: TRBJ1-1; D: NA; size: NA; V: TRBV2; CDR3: CASSVDQNTEAFF; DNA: TGTGCCAGCAGCGTTGACCAGAACACTGAAGCTTTCTTT
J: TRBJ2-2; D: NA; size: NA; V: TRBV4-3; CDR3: CASSQDMGQTDTGELFF; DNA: TGCGCCAGCAGCCAAGATATGGGGCAGACCGACACCGGGGAGCTGTTTTTT
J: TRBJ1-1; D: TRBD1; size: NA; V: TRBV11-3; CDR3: CASSLGQGNTEAFF; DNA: TGTGCCAGCAGCCTGGGACAGGGGAACACTGAAGCTTTCTTT
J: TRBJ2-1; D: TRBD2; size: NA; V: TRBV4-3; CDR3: CASSQVVSGRNNEQFF; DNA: TGCGCCAGCAGCCAAGTGGTTAGCGGGAGGAACAATGAGCAGTTCTTC
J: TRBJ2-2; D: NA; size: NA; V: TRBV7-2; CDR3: CASSPNRLGIGELFF; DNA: TGTGCCAGCAGCCCGAACAGGTTAGGTATCGGGGAGCTGTTTTTT
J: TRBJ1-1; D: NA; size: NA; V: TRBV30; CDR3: CAWSVFGVTEAFF; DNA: TGTGCCTGGAGTGTATTCGGAGTCACTGAAGCTTTCTTT
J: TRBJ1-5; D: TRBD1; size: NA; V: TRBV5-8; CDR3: CASSFGTVGNQPQHF; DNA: TGTGCCAGCAGTTTTGGGACAGTGGGCAATCAGCCCCAGCATTTT
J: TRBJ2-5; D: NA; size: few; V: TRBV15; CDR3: CATSRGPARETQYF; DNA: TGTGCCACCAGCAGAGGACCAGCCAGGGAGACCCAGTACTTC
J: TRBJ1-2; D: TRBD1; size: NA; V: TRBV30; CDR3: CAWSDNWDRGYTF; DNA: TGTGCCTGGAGTGACAACTGGGACAGGGGCTACACCTTC
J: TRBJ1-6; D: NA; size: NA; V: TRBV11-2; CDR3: CASGPNSPLHF; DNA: TGTGCCAGCGGACCGAACTCACCCCTCCACTTT
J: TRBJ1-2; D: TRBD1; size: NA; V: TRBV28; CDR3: CASNDRGLRDGYTF; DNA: TGTGCCAGCAACGACAGGGGGCTTAGGGATGGCTACACCTTC
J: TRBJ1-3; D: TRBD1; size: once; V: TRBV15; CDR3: CATSYLTGQVYSSGRNTIYF; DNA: TGTGCCACCAGCTACCTGACGGGACAGGTCTATTCGTCGGGCCGAAACACCATATATTTT
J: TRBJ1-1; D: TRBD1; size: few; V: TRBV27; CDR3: CASRSLTGAKNTEAFF; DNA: TGTGCCAGCAGATCTTTAACAGGGGCGAAGAACACTGAAGCTTTCTTT
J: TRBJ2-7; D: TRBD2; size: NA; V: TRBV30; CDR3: CAWSVPGGSTYEQYF; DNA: TGTGCCTGGAGTGTACCGGGCGGGAGTACCTACGAGCAGTACTTC
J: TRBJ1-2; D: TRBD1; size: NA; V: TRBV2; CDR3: CASRRTGNYGYTF; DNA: TGTGCCAGCAGGAGGACAGGGAACTATGGCTACACCTTC
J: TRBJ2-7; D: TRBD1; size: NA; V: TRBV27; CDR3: CASSLGRGLSYEQYF; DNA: TGTGCCAGCAGTTTGGGTAGGGGGCTATCCTACGAGCAGTACTTC
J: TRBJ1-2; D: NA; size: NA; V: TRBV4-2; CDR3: CASSQDGGRYYGYTF; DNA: TGTGCCAGCAGCCAAGATGGGGGCAGATACTATGGCTACACCTTC
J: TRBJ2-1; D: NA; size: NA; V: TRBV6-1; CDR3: CASSESPLPQFF; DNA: TGTGCCAGCAGTGAATCCCCTCTTCCGCAGTTCTTC
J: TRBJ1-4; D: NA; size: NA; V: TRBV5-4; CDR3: CASSLQGTNEKLFF; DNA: TGTGCCAGCAGCTTGCAGGGGACCAATGAAAAACTGTTTTTT
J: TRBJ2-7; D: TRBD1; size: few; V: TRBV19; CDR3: CATGQTGSYEQYF; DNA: TGTGCCACGGGGCAGACAGGGTCCTACGAGCAGTACTTC
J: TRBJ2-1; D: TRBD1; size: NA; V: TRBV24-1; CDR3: CATGQGNIHEQFF; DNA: TGTGCCACCGGACAGGGGAATATCCATGAGCAGTTCTTC
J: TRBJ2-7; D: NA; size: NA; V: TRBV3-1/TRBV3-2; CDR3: CASSHLNSREQYF; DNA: TGTGCCAGCAGCCACCTCAATTCCCGCGAGCAGTACTTC
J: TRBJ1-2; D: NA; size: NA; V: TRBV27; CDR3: CASSSRPENYGYTF; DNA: TGTGCCAGCAGTAGTCGCCCAGAAAACTATGGCTACACCTTC
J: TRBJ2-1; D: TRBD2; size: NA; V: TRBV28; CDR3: CASRRGLAGSEQFF; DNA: TGTGCCAGCAGACGTGGACTAGCGGGATCTGAGCAGTTCTTC
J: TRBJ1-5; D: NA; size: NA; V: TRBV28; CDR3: CASSFPGNQHF; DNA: TGTGCCAGCAGTTTTCCAGGGAACCAGCATTTT
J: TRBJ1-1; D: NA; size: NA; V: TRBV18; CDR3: CASSPPNVEGGTEAFF; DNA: TGTGCCAGCTCACCACCGAACGTCGAGGGAGGGACTGAAGCTTTCTTT
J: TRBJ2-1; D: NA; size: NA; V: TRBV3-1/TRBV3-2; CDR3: CASSAGTPIGSYNEQFF; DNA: TGTGCCAGCAGCGCTGGGACTCCCATCGGCTCCTACAATGAGCAGTTCTTC
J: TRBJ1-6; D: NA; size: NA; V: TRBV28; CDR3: CASSLGVRNSPLHF; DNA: TGTGCCAGCAGTTTGGGGGTTCGGAATTCACCCCTCCACTTT
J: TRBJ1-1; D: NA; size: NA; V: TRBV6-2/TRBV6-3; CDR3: CASSYSRAGAGNTEAFF; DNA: TGTGCCAGCAGTTACTCGAGGGCGGGGGCTGGAAACACTGAAGCTTTCTTT
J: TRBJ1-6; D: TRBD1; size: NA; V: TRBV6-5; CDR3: CASRLGTANSPLHF; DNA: TGTGCCAGCAGACTCGGGACAGCTAATTCACCCCTCCACTTT
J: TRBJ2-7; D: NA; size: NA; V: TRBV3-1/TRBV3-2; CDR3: CASSTDYEQYF; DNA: TGTGCCAGCAGCACAGACTACGAGCAGTACTTC
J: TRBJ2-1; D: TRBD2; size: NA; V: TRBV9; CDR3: CASSLSGGATHYNEQFF; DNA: TGTGCCAGCAGCCTCAGCGGGGGAGCGACTCATTACAATGAGCAGTTCTTC
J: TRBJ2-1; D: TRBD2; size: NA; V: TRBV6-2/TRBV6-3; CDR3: CASSGLAGEYNEQFF; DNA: TGTGCCAGCAGTGGACTAGCGGGAGAGTACAATGAGCAGTTCTTC
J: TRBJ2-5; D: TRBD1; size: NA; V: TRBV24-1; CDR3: CATSDQGQGLETQYF; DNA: TGTGCCACCAGTGATCAGGGACAGGGGTTGGAGACCCAGTACTTC
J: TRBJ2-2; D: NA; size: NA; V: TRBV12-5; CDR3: CASGYDTGELFF; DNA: TGTGCTAGTGGTTACGATACCGGGGAGCTGTTTTTT
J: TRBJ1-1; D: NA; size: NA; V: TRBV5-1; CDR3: CASSFDEGDTEAFF; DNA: TGCGCCAGCAGCTTTGACGAGGGAGATACTGAAGCTTTCTTT
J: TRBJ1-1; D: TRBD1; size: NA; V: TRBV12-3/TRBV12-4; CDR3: CASSSRTGKEAFF; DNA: TGTGCCAGCAGTTCACGGACAGGGAAAGAAGCTTTCTTT
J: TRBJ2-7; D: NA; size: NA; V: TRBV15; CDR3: CATSRDRVSYEQYF; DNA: TGTGCCACCAGCAGAGATAGGGTCAGCTACGAGCAGTACTTC
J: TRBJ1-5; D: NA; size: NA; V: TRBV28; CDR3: CASSLAAYSNQPQHF; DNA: TGTGCCAGCAGTTTGGCTGCATATAGCAATCAGCCCCAGCATTTT
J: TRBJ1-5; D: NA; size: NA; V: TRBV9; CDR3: CASSVDQGSNQPQHF; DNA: TGTGCCAGCAGCGTAGACCAGGGAAGCAATCAGCCCCAGCATTTT
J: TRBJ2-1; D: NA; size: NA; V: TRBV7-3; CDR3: CASSLGLNNEQFF; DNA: TGTGCCAGCAGCTTAGGGCTAAACAATGAGCAGTTCTTC
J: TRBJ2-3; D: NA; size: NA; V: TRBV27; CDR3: CASRLVSSTDTQYF; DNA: TGTGCCAGCAGACTAGTCTCTAGCACAGATACGCAGTATTTT
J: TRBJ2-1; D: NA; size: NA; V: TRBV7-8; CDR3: CASSPYRNEQFF; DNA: TGTGCCAGCAGCCCATACCGAAATGAGCAGTTCTTC
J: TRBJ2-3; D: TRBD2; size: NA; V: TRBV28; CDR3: CASSSTSGTDTQYF; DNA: TGTGCCAGCAGTTCCACTAGCGGGACAGATACGCAGTATTTT
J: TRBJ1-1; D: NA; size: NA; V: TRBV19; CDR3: CASSMRLGEQAFF; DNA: TGTGCCAGTAGTATGAGACTAGGGGAGCAGGCTTTCTTT
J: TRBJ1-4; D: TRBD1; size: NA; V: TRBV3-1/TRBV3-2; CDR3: CASSIRTGFREKLFF; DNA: TGTGCCAGCAGTATCAGGACAGGGTTCCGGGAAAAACTGTTTTTT
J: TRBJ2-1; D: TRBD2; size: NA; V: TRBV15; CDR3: CATSRATSGNEQFF; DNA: TGTGCCACCAGCAGAGCGACTAGCGGCAATGAGCAGTTCTTC
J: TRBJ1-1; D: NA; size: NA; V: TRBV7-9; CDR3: CASSLEAGFGEAFF; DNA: TGTGCCAGCAGCTTAGAGGCAGGGTTCGGCGAAGCTTTCTTT
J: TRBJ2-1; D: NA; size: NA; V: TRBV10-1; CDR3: CASSDLGPYNEQFF; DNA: TGCGCCAGCAGTGACCTGGGGCCGTACAATGAGCAGTTCTTC
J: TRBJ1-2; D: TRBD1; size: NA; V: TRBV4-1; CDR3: CASSPLTPTGAGGYTF; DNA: TGCGCCAGCAGCCCCCTCACGCCGACAGGGGCTGGGGGCTACACCTTC
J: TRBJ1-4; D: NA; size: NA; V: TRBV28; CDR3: CASSPSTNEKLFF; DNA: TGTGCCAGCAGTCCCTCAACTAATGAAAAACTGTTTTTT
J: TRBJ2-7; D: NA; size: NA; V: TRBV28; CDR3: CASSSPRDPTYEQYF; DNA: TGTGCCAGCAGTTCCCCCCGGGACCCCACCTACGAGCAGTACTTC
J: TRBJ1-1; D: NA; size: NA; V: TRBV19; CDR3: CASSPGSPGAFF; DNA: TGTGCCAGTAGCCCTGGATCTCCCGGAGCTTTCTTT
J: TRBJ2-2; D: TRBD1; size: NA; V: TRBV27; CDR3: CASSRPGQRTGELFF; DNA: TGTGCCAGCAGTCGCCCGGGACAGAGAACCGGGGAGCTGTTTTTT